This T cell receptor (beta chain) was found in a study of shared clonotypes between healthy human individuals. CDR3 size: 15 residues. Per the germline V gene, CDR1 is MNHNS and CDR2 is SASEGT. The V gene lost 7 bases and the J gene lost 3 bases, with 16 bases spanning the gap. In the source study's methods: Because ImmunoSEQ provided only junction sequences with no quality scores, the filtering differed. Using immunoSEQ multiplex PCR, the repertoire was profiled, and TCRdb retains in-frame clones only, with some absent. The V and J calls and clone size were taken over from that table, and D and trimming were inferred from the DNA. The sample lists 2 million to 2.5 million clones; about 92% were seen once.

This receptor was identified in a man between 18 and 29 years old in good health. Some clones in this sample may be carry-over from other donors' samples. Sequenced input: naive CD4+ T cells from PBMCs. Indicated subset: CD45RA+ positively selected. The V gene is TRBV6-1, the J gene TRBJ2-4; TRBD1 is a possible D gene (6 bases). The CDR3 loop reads CASTSPTRGKNIQYF. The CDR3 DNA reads TGTGCCAGCACTTCCCCGACCAGGGGCAAAAACATTCAGTACTTC.